This TCR beta chain was captured by sequencing in a study of blood T cells in healthy people across ages. Study information: About one barcoded beta molecule per two T cells came from capture by template switching.

It was ten milliliters of peripheral blood that were drawn from each donor. Primers used in a second PCR of roughly 6 to 11 cycles were a sample-barcoded 5' primer and a J-beta primer mix. Each of the samples gave a minimum of 3 million paired-end reads that contained CDR3. TCRdb reprocessed the 5' RACE reads via MiXCR and lists one record per CDR3 protein. The data hold some 1.5 million distinct CDR3 sequences, with about 28% observed a single time. The receptor comes from a woman aged 25 to 39 in good health. The specimen sequenced was blood.

The CDR3 region has the DNA TGTGCCAGCAGGTCCCTTAGCGGGAGCTCCTACAATGAGCAGTTCTTC. Encoded protein: CASRSLSGSSYNEQFF. The chain combines TRBV28 with TRBJ2-1; 9 bases line up with TRBD2. This CDR3 comprises 16 residues. Trimming cost V 6 bases and J 0 bases; bases outside gene matches: 6. Germline V gene sequence: CDR1 MDHEN, CDR2 SYDVKM.